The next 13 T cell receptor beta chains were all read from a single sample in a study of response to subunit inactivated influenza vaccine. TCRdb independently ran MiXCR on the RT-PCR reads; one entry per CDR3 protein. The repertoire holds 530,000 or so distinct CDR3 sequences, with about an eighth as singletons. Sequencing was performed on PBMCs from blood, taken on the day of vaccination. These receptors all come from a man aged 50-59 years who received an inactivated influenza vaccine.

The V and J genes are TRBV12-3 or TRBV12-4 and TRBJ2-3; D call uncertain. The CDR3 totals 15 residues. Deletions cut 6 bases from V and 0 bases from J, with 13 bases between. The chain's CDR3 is CASRQLASSTDTQYF. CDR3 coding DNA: TGTGCCAGCAGACAGTTGGCCTCTAGCACAGATACGCAGTATTTT.

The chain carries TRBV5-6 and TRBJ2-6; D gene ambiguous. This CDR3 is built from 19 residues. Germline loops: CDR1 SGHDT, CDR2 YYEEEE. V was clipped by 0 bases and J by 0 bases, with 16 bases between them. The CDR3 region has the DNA TGTGCCAGCAGCTTGGTCTATCTTGGGCGAGACTCTGGGGCCAACGTCCTGACTTTC. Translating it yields CASSLVYLGRDSGANVLTF.

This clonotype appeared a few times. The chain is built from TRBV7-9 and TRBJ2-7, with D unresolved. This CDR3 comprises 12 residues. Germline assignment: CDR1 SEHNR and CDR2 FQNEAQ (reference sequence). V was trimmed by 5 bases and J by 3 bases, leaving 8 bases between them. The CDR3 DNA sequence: TGTGCCAGCAGCCAAACATACTACGAGCAGTACTTC. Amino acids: CASSQTYYEQYF.

The CDR3 coding sequence is TGTGCCAGCAGCGCAAGGGGCAGAAACGGGGGGTACCAAGAGACCCAGTACTTC. It yields the protein CASSARGRNGGYQETQYF. This rearrangement joins TRBV9 to TRBJ2-5; 7 nucleotides agree with TRBD2. Looked up from germline, CDR1 is SGDLS and CDR2 is YYNGEE. With 3 bases clipped from V and 0 bases from J, the junction kept 14 bases outside the gene matches. The CDR3 sequence is 18 residues long.

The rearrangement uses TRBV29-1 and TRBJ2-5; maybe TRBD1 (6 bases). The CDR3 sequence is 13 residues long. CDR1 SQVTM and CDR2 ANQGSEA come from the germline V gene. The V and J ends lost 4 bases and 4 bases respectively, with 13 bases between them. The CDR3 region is CSVGDIRVETQYF. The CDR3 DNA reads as TGCAGCGTTGGGGACATCAGGGTAGAGACCCAGTACTTC. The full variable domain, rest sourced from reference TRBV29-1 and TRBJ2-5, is SAVISQKPSRDICQRGTSLTIQCQVDSQVTMMFWYRQQPGQSLTLIATANQGSEATYESGFVIDKFPISRPNLTFSTLTVSNMSPEDSSIYLCSVGDIRVETQYFGPGTRLLVL.

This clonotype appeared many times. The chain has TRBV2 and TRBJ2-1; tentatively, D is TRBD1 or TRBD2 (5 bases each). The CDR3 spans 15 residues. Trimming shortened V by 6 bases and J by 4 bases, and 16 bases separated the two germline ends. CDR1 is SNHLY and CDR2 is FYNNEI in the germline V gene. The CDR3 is CASRGSRGPYNEQFF. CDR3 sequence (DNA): TGTGCCAGCAGGGGCTCGAGGGGACCGTACAATGAGCAGTTCTTC.

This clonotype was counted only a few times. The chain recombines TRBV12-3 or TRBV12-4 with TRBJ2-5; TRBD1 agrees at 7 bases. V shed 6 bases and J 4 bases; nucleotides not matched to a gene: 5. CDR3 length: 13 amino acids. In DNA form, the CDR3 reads TGTGCCAGCAGCGAAAACAGGGGAGAGACCCAGTACTTC. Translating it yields CASSENRGETQYF.

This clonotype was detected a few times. CDR3 in amino acids: CASRRTGKPFEAFF. The CDR3 nucleotides read TGTGCCAGCAGACGGACAGGGAAGCCATTTGAAGCTTTCTTT. The chain has TRBV6-1 and TRBJ1-1; TRBD1 agrees at 8 bases. The CDR3 runs 14 residues. Germline V gene sequence: CDR1 MNHNS, CDR2 SASEGT. After removal of 6 bases from V and 7 bases from J, the junction contained 10 bases not matched to a gene.

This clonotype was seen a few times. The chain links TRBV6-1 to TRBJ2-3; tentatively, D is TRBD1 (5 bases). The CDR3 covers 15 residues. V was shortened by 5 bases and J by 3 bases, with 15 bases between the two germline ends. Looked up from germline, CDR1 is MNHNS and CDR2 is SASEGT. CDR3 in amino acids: CASSPQVWGTDTQYF. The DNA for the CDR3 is TGTGCCAGCAGTCCACAGGTTTGGGGAACAGATACGCAGTATTTT.

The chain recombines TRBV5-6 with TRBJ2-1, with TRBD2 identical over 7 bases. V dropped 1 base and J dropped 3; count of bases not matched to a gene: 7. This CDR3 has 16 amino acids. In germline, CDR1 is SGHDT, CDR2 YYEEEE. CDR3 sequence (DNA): TGTGCCAGCAGCTTGTGGGCGGGAGCCGACTACAATGAGCAGTTCTTC. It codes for CASSLWAGADYNEQFF.

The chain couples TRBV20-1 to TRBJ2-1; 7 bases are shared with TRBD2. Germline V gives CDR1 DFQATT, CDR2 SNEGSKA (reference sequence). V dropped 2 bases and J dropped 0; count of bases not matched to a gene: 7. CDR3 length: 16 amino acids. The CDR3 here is CSARTSTSSSYNEQFF. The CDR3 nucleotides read TGCAGTGCTAGAACCTCGACTAGCAGCTCCTACAATGAGCAGTTCTTC.

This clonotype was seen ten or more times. The chain's CDR3 is CASTAGASNYGYTF. CDR3 DNA: TGTGCCAGCACAGCGGGAGCATCTAACTATGGCTACACCTTC. V usage is TRBV6-2 or TRBV6-3 and J usage is TRBJ1-2; D remains ambiguous. The germline gives CDR1 MNHEY, CDR2 SVGEGT. The CDR3 spans 14 residues. V was clipped by 7 bases and J by 0 bases, with 12 bases between them.

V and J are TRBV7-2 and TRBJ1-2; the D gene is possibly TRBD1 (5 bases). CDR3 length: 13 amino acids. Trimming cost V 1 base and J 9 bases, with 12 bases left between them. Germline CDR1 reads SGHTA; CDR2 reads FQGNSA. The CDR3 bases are TGTGCCAGCAGCTTAGAGGGGTTAGGTCGCTACACCTTC. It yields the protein CASSLEGLGRYTF.